This TCR beta chain appears in the sequencing data of a study of CD8 T cells in ankylosing spondylitis. This CDR3 is 14 amino acids long. V lost 0 bases, J lost 5 bases, and 3 bases stayed unmatched. Per germline, CDR1 MGHRA and CDR2 YSYEKL. Libraries of TCR beta came from quantitative 5'-RACE with molecular barcodes. TCRdb recomputed calls from the 5' RACE reads with MiXCR, one row per CDR3 protein. Counted here are roughly 220,000 distinct CDR3 sequences, around 16% occurring once; the ten biggest clones make up 40% to 50%. This clonotype showed up many times. Its antigen is not known. Study-wide results and limits: In ankylosing spondylitis patients, matched synovial fluid reportedly showed significant enrichment of disease-linked clones. Earlier authors reported some of these motif variants in reactive arthritis synovial fluid and blood. CD8+ cells made up the disease-linked clones, which were relatively rare in peripheral blood. Blood from ankylosing spondylitis patients appeared to carry a characteristic roughly eight-variant TCR beta motif.

Sequenced sample: blood, either unsorted or a sorted T cell fraction (not recorded which). The chain couples TRBV4-1 to TRBJ2-5, with TRBD2 matching 7 bases. The clonotype originates from a male donor with ankylosing spondylitis. This chain's CDR3 is CASSQELAVETQYF. The CDR3 bases are TGCGCCAGCAGCCAAGAGCTAGCGGTGGAGACCCAGTACTTC.